In this sample, the clone carrying this T cell receptor (beta chain) turned up once. In the authors' methods: Nucleated cell counts were estimated from reference gene primer amplification. Libraries were prepared by immunoSEQ multiplex PCR; TCRdb keeps only in-frame clonotypes and omits some of them. Clone size and the V and J calls come from that table; the DNA yielded D and trimming. The sample consists of some 390,000 clones, roughly 86% of them appearing once. The data originate from a study of blood T cell repertoires in COVID-19. Germline CDR1 LGHNA, CDR2 YSLEER. This CDR3 spans 16 amino acids. V lost 0 bases, J lost 4 bases, and 13 bases lay in between.

The rearrangement joins TRBV4-3 to TRBJ1-5; the D is unclear. The clonotype was recovered from a woman aged 25 to 39 who had recovered from COVID-19. The specimen was PBMCs or T cells enriched from blood (not recorded which). CDR3 protein: CASSQDPPRGNQPQHF. CDR3 bases: TGCGCCAGCAGCCAAGATCCCCCCCGCGGGAATCAGCCCCAGCATTTT.